In its sample, the clone carrying this T cell receptor beta chain was seen a few times. Its specificity is not known. The data derive from a study of cytotoxic CD8 clonotypes in ibrutinib-treated CLL. Profiling relied on immunoSEQ multiplex PCR, and the TCRdb table lists in-frame clones only, not all of them. In the table there are about 140,000 clones, roughly 80% of which are singletons. Study-wide findings and caveats: Public clonotypes were uncommon and contracted or stayed stable on treatment.

There are 13 residues in the CDR3. Germline CDR1 and CDR2: ENHRY and SYGVKD. With 6 bases removed from V and 0 bases from J, the gap between germline ends came to 6 bases. The receptor comes from a human donor with chronic lymphocytic leukemia. The V gene is TRBV10-3, the J gene TRBJ1-5; D is ambiguous. The sample in question was PBMCs, obtained after 12 months of ibrutinib treatment. Written as DNA, the CDR3 is TGTGCCATCAGCACGCGTAGCAATCAGCCCCAGCATTTT. It yields the protein CAISTRSNQPQHF.